The clone carrying this T cell receptor (beta chain) was recorded many times. The sample originates from a study of Graves' ophthalmopathy and Graves' hyperthyroidism. Trimming took 3 bases from V and 2 from J, leaving 10 bases between them. This CDR3 has 14 residues. The germline CDR1 and CDR2 sequences are LNHDA and SQIVND (reference sequence). Using RNA transcripts, the TCR beta CDR3 regions were amplified. HTBI primers were employed in first-round RT-PCR, then a second-round multiplex PCR followed. From the multiplex PCR reads, TCRdb called clonotypes with MiXCR, one entry per CDR3 protein. Here the sample spans approximately 410,000 distinct CDR3 sequences, roughly 15% being singletons. Certain patients were not enrolled. These were patients with other autoimmune diseases, uncontrolled infections, pregnancy or lactation.

This chain uses TRBV19 with TRBJ1-2, with D perhaps TRBD1 (6 bases). This receptor was taken from a woman aged 18-29 years with stable Graves' hyperthyroidism. Sequencing was carried out using peripheral blood. The CDR3 DNA follows: TGTGCCAGTAGTATCGCAGGGGCGAACTATGGCTACACCTTC. Protein product: CASSIAGANYGYTF.